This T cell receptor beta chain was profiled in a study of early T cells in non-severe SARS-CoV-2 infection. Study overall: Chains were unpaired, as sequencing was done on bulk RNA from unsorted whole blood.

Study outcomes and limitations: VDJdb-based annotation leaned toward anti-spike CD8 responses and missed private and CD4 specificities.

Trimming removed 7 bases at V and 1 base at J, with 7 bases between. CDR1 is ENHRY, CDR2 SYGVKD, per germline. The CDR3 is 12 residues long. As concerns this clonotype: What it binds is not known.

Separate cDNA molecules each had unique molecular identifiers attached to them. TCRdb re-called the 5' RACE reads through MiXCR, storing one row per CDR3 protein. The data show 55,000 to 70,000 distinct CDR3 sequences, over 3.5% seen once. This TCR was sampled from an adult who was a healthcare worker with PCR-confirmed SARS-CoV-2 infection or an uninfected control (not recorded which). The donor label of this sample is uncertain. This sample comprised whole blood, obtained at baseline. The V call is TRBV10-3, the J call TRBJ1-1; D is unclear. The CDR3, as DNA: TGTGCCATCATGGCGGGGAACACTGAAGCTTTCTTT. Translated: CAIMAGNTEAFF.